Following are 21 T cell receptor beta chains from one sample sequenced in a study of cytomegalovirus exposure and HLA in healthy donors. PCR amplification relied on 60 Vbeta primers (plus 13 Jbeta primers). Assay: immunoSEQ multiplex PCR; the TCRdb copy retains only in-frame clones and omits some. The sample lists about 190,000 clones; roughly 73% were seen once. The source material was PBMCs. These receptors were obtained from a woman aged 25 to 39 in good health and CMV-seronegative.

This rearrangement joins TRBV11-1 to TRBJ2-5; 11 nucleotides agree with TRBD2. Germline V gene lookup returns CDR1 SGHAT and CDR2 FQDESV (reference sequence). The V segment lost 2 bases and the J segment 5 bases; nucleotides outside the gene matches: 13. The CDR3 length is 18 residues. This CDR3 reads CASSLRGSGRAVEETQYF. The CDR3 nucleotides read TGTGCCAGCAGCTTAAGAGGTAGCGGGAGGGCAGTAGAGGAGACCCAGTACTTC.

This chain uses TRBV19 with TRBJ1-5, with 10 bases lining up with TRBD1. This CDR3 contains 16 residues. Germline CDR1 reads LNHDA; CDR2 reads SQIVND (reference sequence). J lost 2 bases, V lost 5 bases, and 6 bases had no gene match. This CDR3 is CASSPRDRGGNQPQHF. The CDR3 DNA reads TGTGCCAGTAGTCCTCGGGACAGGGGAGGCAATCAGCCCCAGCATTTT.

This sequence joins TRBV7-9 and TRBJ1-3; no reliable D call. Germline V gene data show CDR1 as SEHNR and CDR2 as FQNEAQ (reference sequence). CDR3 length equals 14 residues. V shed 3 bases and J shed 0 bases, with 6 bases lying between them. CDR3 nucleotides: TGTGCCAGCAGCTTTTCCAGCTCTGGAAACACCATATATTTT. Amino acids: CASSFSSSGNTIYF.

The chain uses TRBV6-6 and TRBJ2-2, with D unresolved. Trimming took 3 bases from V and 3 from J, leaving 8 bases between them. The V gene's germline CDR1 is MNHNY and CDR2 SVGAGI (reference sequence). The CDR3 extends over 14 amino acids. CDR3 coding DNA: TGTGCCAGCAGTTATCTTCCTCACACCGGGGAGCTGTTTTTT. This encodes CASSYLPHTGELFF.

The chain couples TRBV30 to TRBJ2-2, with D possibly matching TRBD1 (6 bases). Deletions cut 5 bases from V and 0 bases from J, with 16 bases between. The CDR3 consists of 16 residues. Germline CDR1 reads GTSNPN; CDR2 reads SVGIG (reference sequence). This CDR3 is CAWEGWTASNTGELFF. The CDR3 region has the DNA TGTGCCTGGGAGGGGTGGACAGCGTCGAACACCGGGGAGCTGTTTTTT.

The CDR3 reads CAWSRGSTEAFF. As DNA, the CDR3 is TGTGCCTGGAGTCGGGGGAGCACTGAAGCTTTCTTT. This chain links TRBV30 with TRBJ1-1, with D tentatively TRBD1 (5 bases). The V gene lost 2 bases and the J gene lost 4 bases, with 8 bases spanning the gap. The CDR3 spans 12 residues. Germline CDR1 is GTSNPN and CDR2 is SVGIG (reference sequence).

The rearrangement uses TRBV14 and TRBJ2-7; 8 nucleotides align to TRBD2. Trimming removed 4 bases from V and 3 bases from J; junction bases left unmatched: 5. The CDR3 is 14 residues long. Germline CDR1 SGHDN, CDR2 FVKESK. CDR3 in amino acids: CASSLGLAFYEQYF. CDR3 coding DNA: TGTGCCAGCAGCCTAGGACTAGCTTTCTACGAGCAGTACTTC.

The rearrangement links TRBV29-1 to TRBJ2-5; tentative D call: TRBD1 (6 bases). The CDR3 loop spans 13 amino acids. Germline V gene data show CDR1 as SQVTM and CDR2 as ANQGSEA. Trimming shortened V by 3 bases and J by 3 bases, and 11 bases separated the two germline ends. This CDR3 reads CSVDRGLEETQYF. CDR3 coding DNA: TGCAGCGTTGACAGGGGCCTCGAAGAGACCCAGTACTTC.

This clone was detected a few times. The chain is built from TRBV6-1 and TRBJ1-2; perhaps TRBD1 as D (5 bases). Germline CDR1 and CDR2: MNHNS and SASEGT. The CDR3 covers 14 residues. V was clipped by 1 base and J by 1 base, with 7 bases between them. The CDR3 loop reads CASSEVGVNYGYTF. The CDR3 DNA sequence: TGTGCCAGCAGTGAAGTAGGGGTTAACTATGGCTACACCTTC.

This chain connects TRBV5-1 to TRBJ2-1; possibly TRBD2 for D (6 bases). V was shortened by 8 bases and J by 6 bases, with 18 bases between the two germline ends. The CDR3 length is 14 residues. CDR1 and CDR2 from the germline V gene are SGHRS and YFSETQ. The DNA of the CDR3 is TGCGCCAGTCAACTAGCAGGAGAGGCCAATGAGCAGTTCTTC. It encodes CASQLAGEANEQFF.

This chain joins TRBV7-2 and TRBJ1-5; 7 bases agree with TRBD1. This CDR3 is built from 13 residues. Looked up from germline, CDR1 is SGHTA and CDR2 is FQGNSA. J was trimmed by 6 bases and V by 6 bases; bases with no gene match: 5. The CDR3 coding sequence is TGTGCCAGCAGACTAGGGGGCGGTCAGCCCCAGCATTTT. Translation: CASRLGGGQPQHF.

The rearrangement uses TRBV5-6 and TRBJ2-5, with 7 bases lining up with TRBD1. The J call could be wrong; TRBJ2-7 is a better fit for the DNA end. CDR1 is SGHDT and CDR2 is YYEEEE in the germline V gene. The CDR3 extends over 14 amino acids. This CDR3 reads CASSVGQLDIEQYF. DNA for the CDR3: TGTGCCAGCAGCGTGGGACAGCTCGATATCGAGCAGTACTTC.

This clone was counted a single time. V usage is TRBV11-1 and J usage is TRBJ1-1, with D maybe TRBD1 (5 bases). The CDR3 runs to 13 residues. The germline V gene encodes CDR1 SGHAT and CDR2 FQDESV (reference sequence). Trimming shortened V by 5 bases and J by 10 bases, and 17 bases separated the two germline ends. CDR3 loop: CASSPAPATGAFF. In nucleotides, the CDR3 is TGTGCCAGCAGCCCAGCGCCGGCCACAGGAGCTTTCTTT.

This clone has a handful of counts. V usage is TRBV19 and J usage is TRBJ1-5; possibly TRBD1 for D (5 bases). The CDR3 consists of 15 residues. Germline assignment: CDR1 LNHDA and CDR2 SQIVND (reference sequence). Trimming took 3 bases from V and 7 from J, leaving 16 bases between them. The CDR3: CASSIPQGWGQPQHF. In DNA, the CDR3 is TGTGCCAGTAGTATTCCCCAGGGATGGGGACAGCCCCAGCATTTT.

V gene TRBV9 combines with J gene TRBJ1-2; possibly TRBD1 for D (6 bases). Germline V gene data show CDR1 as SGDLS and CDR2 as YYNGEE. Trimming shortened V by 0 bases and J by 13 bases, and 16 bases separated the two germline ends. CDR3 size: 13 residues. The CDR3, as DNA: TGTGCCAGCAGCGTAGGGGGGCCTACCATCCTCACCTTC. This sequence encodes CASSVGGPTILTF.

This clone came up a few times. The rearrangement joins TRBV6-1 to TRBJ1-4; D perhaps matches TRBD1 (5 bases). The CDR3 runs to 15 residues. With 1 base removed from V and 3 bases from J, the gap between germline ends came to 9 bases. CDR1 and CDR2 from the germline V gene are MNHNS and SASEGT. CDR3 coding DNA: TGTGCCAGCAGTGAAGGCTGGGGGGCTAATGAAAAACTGTTTTTT. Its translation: CASSEGWGANEKLFF.

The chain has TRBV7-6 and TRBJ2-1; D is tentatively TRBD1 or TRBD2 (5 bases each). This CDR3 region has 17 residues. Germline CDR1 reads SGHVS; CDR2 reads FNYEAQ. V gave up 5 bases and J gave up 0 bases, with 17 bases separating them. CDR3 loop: CASSIEGSFSSYNEQFF. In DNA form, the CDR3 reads TGTGCCAGCAGCATAGAGGGGTCTTTCAGCTCCTACAATGAGCAGTTCTTC.

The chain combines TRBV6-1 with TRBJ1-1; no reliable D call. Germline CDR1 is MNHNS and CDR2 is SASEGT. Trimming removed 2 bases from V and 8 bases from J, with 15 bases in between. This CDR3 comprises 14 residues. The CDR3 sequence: CASSEKLAAAEAFF. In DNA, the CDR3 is TGTGCCAGCAGTGAAAAATTGGCGGCGGCCGAAGCTTTCTTT.

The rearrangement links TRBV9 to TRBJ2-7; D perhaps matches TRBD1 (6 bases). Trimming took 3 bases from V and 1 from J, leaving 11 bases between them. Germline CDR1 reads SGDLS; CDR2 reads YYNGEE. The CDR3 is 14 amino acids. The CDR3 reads CASSAAGQSYEQYF. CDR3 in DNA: TGTGCCAGCAGCGCGGCCGGACAGTCCTACGAGCAGTACTTC.

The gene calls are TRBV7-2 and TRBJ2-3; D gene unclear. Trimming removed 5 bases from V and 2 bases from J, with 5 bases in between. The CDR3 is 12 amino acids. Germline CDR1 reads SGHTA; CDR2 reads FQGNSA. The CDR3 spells CASSPSTDTQYF. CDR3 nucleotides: TGTGCCAGCAGCCCCTCCACAGATACGCAGTATTTT.

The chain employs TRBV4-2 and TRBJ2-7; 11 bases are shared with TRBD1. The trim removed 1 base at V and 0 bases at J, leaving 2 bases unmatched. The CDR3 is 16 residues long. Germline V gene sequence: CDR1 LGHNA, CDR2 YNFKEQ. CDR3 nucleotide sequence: TGTGCCAGCAGCCAAGTGGGACAGGGGGACTCCTACGAGCAGTACTTC. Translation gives CASSQVGQGDSYEQYF.